Each of the 13 T cell receptor beta chains below was sequenced from the same sample in a study of T cell responses to AZD1222 COVID-19 vaccine. The method was immunoSEQ multiplex PCR; TCRdb's version includes in-frame clones alone and lacks a portion of them. The table records approximately 150,000 clones, 90% to 95% of them present only once. Sequencing was performed on peripheral blood, taken on day 0 of MenACWY control vaccination. Every receptor here comes from an adult in good health.

In this sample, this clone turned up a few times. The chain links TRBV11-3 to TRBJ2-1; D is undetermined. CDR1 and CDR2 from the germline V gene are SGHNT and YENEEA. This CDR3 contains 14 residues. V lost 1 base and J 5 bases, leaving 9 bases between the germline ends. CDR3: CASSLGAVDNEQFF. DNA for the CDR3: TGTGCCAGCAGCTTAGGGGCTGTTGACAATGAGCAGTTCTTC.

The chain links TRBV28 to TRBJ1-5; D remains unclear. Germline V gene sequence: CDR1 MDHEN, CDR2 SYDVKM. The CDR3 contains 15 residues. V was pared by 4 bases and J by 3 bases, with 13 bases between. For the CDR3, the DNA is TGTGCCAGCAGTTCTCGAGGCAGTACCAATCAGCCCCAGCATTTT. Protein: CASSSRGSTNQPQHF.

The CDR3 DNA follows: TGCAGCGTTACCGGGACAGGGAGGGGTGGAAACACCATATATTTT. It yields the protein CSVTGTGRGGNTIYF. This rearrangement joins TRBV29-1 to TRBJ1-3, with 9 bases lining up with TRBD1. CDR1 and CDR2 from the germline V gene are SQVTM and ANQGSEA. The length of the CDR3 is 15 residues. After removal of 5 bases from V and 3 bases from J, the junction contained 8 bases not matched to a gene.

The J gene is TRBJ2-3, the V gene TRBV15, with TRBD2 identical over 12 bases. J gave up 6 bases and V 8 bases, and 6 bases lay outside the gene matches. CDR3 length: 14 residues. Per germline, CDR1 LNHNV and CDR2 YYDKDF (reference sequence). The CDR3: CATGLAGNYDTQYF. For the CDR3, the DNA is TGTGCCACCGGACTAGCGGGAAATTACGATACGCAGTATTTT.

The J gene is TRBJ1-1, the V gene TRBV7-9; D gene uncertain. The V gene lost 2 bases and the J gene lost 0 bases, with 16 bases spanning the gap. CDR3 length: 17 residues. The germline CDR1 and CDR2 sequences are SEHNR and FQNEAQ (reference sequence). The CDR3 nucleotides are TGTGCCAGCAGCTTAACCCCCGGTGCTGGAATGAACACTGAAGCTTTCTTT. Encoded protein: CASSLTPGAGMNTEAFF.

This clone appeared a few times. The chain links TRBV6-6 to TRBJ1-1; no definite D call. V lost 5 bases and J 1 base, leaving 8 bases between the germline ends. The CDR3 loop spans 13 amino acids. Germline lookup yields CDR1 MNHNY and CDR2 SVGAGI (reference sequence). This chain's CDR3 is CASSLSGNTEAFF. The CDR3 coding sequence is TGTGCCAGCAGTCTCTCCGGGAACACTGAAGCTTTCTTT.

V is TRBV19 and J is TRBJ1-1; the D is unclear. The CDR3 has 11 amino acids. Germline lookup yields CDR1 LNHDA and CDR2 SQIVND (reference sequence). V lost 8 bases to trimming and J lost 5 bases, with 9 bases between them. CDR3 bases: TGTGCCAGTGTTTATGGAACTGAAGCTTTCTTT. This translates into CASVYGTEAFF.

This clone was seen once. This chain links TRBV5-6 with TRBJ2-1, with TRBD2 matching 14 bases. CDR3 length equals 15 residues. V shed 2 bases and J 9 bases; nucleotides not matched to a gene: 4. CDR1 SGHDT and CDR2 YYEEEE come from the germline V gene. The CDR3 sequence is CASSFGLAGGGEQFF. CDR3 sequence (DNA): TGTGCCAGCAGCTTCGGACTAGCGGGAGGTGGTGAGCAGTTCTTC.

The chain has TRBV7-8 and TRBJ1-3; 9 positions match TRBD1. Unmatched junction bases numbered 5, after V lost 1 base and J lost 7 bases. CDR3 length equals 15 residues. The germline gives CDR1 SGHVS, CDR2 FQNEAQ. The CDR3 DNA follows: TGTGCCAGCAGCTTAGTGACCGGGACAGGGAACACCATATATTTT. Protein: CASSLVTGTGNTIYF. Supplemented by reference TRBV7-8 and TRBJ1-3, the full variable domain reads GAGVSQSPRYKVAKRGQDVALRCDPISGHVSLFWYQQALGQGPEFLTYFQNEAQLDKSGLPSDRFFAERPEGSVSTLKIQRTQQEDSAVYLCASSLVTGTGNTIYFGEGSWLTVV.

This chain links TRBV6-5 with TRBJ2-2; D may correspond to TRBD1 or TRBD2 (5 bases each). Germline CDR1 is MNHEY and CDR2 is SVGAGI. This CDR3 contains 14 residues. V lost 6 bases and J lost 4, with 12 bases in between. The CDR3 loop is CASRGEPLTGELFF. DNA for the CDR3: TGTGCCAGCAGGGGGGAGCCTCTCACCGGGGAGCTGTTTTTT.

J is TRBJ1-5 and V is TRBV19; D might be TRBD1 (5 bases). Germline V gene lookup returns CDR1 LNHDA and CDR2 SQIVND (reference sequence). V lost 3 bases and J lost 0, with 9 bases in between. This CDR3 contains 15 residues. CDR3 region: CASSIWGSSNQPQHF. CDR3 nucleotides: TGTGCCAGTAGTATCTGGGGGAGTAGCAATCAGCCCCAGCATTTT.

This clone was seen only a few times. The chain combines TRBV5-6 with TRBJ2-2; weak D call: TRBD2 (5 bases). The V end was cut by 4 bases, the J end by 0 bases, with 13 bases between. Looked up from germline, CDR1 is SGHDT and CDR2 is YYEEEE. The CDR3 contains 16 residues. DNA for the CDR3: TGTGCCAGCAGCCCCAGGAGAGCGGCGAACACCGGGGAGCTGTTTTTT. It encodes CASSPRRAANTGELFF.

The rearrangement joins TRBV6-5 to TRBJ1-5; maybe TRBD1 (5 bases). The CDR3 totals 12 residues. The V gene's germline CDR1 is MNHEY and CDR2 SVGAGI. V lost 0 bases to trimming and J lost 11 bases, with 8 bases between them. The CDR3 DNA follows: TGTGCCAGCAGTTACTCGACAGAAACCCAGCATTTT. This sequence encodes CASSYSTETQHF.